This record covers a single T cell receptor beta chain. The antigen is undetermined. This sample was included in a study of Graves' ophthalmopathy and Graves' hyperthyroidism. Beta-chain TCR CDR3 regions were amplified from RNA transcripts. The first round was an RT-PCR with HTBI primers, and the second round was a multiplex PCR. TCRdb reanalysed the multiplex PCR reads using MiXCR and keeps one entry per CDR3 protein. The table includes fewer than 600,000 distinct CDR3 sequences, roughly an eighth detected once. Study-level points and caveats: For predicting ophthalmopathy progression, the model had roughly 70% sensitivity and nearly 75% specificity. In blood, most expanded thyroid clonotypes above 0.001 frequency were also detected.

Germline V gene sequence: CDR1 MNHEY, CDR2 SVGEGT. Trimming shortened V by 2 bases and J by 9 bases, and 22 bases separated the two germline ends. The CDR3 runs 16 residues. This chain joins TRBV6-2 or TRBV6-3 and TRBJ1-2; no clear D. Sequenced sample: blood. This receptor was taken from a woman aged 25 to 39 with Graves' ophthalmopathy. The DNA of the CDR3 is TGTGCCAGCAGTTACGACGGCCTCGGGGATTCTTTATGCTACACCTTC. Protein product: CASSYDGLGDSLCYTF.